Described below is a single T cell receptor beta chain sequence and its context. The protocol was immunoSEQ multiplex PCR, while the TCRdb copy is restricted to in-frame clones and leaves out a portion. Among about 110,000 clones listed, over 75% were seen once. The data originate from a study of control samples from healthy donors and cancer patients. The V gene's germline CDR1 is LNHNV and CDR2 YYDKDF (reference sequence). CDR3 length equals 16 residues. Trimming left V 0 bases short and J 1 base short, with 12 bases between. The sample comprised PBMCs. The receptor was derived from a woman aged 55-75 years with lung cancer. V is TRBV15 and J is TRBJ1-1, with a weak D call TRBD1 (5 bases). DNA for the CDR3: TGTGCCACCAGCAGAGAAGGTCGGGGCTGGAACACTGAAGCTTTCTTT. It encodes CATSREGRGWNTEAFF.